Presented here are 3 T cell receptor beta chains from one specimen sequenced in a study of cytomegalovirus exposure and HLA in healthy donors. A multiplex PCR was run with 60 Vbeta primers and 13 Jbeta primers. Using immunoSEQ multiplex PCR, the repertoire was profiled, and TCRdb retains in-frame clones only, with some absent. The table records more than 95,000 clones, around 78% of them present only once. The sample taken for sequencing was PBMCs. The receptor source for this set is a woman aged 40 to 55 in good health and CMV-seronegative.

The J gene is TRBJ1-1, the V gene TRBV5-1; perhaps TRBD1 as D (5 bases). CDR3 size: 14 residues. Germline assignment: CDR1 SGHRS and CDR2 YFSETQ. Trimming stripped 4 bases from V and 1 base from J, with 11 bases between. CDR3: CASSGGLQNTEAFF. The DNA for the CDR3 is TGCGCCAGCAGCGGGGGACTGCAGAACACTGAAGCTTTCTTT.

The chain uses TRBV7-9 and TRBJ2-5; maybe TRBD1 (6 bases). This CDR3 contains 14 residues. CDR1 SEHNR and CDR2 FQNEAQ come from the germline V gene (reference sequence). With 3 bases removed from V and 5 bases from J, the gap between germline ends came to 13 bases. The CDR3 sequence: CASSFNRAVETQYF. Written as DNA, the CDR3 is TGTGCCAGCAGCTTCAACAGGGCAGTGGAGACCCAGTACTTC.

The chain has TRBV4-2 and TRBJ2-7; maybe TRBD2 (5 bases). V dropped 1 base and J dropped 6 bases, with 16 bases sitting between them. CDR1 and CDR2 from the germline V gene are LGHNA and YNFKEQ. There are 15 residues in the CDR3. CDR3 nucleotide sequence: TGTGCCAGCAGCCAAGCGAGGGAATTCCCCAGCGAGCAGTACTTC. Translation gives CASSQAREFPSEQYF.